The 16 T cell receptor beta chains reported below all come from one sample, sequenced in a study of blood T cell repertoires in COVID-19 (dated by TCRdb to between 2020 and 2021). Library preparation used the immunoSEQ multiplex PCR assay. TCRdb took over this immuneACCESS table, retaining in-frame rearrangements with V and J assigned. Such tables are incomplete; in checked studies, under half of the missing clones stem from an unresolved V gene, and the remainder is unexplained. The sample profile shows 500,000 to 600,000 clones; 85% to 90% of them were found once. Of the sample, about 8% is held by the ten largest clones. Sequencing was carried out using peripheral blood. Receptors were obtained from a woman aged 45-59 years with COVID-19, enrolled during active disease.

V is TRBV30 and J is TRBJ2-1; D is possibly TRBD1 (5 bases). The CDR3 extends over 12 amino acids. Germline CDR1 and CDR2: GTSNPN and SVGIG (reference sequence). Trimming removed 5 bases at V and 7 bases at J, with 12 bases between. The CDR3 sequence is CAWLFSGNEQFF. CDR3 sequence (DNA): TGTGCCTGGCTATTCTCAGGGAATGAGCAGTTCTTC.

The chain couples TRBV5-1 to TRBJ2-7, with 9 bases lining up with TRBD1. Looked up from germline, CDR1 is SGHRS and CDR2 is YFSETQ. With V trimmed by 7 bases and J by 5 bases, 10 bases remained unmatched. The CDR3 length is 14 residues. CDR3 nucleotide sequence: TGCGCCAGCTCCGGGACAGGGAGGTTGAACGAGCAGTACTTC. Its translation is CASSGTGRLNEQYF.

The DNA for the CDR3 is TGTGCCAGTAGGACAGGGTGGACTGAAGCTTTCTTT. It is translated as CASRTGWTEAFF. The chain uses TRBV27 and TRBJ1-1, with 8 positions matching TRBD1. The ends lost 9 bases at V and 5 bases at J; junction bases unmatched: 5. Germline lookup yields CDR1 MNHEY and CDR2 SMNVEV (reference sequence). CDR3 length: 12 amino acids.

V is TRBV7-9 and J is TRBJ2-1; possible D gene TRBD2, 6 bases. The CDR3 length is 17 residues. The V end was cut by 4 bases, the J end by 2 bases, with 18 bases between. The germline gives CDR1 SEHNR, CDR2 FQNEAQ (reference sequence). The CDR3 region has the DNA TGTGCCAGCAGCTCCTCAACGCAGCGGGTAACCTACAATGAGCAGTTCTTC. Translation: CASSSSTQRVTYNEQFF.

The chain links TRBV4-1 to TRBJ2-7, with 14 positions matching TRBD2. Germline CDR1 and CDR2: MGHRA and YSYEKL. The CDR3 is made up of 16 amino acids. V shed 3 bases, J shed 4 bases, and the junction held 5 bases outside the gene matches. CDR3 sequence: CASSQATSGGAYEQYF. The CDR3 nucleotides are TGCGCCAGCAGCCAGGCGACTAGCGGGGGGGCTTACGAGCAGTACTTC.

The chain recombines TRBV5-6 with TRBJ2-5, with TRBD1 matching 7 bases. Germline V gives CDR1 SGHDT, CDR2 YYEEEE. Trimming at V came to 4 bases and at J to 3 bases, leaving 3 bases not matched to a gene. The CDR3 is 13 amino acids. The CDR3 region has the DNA TGTGCCAGCAGCCCACAGGGGAAAGAGACCCAGTACTTC. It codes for CASSPQGKETQYF.

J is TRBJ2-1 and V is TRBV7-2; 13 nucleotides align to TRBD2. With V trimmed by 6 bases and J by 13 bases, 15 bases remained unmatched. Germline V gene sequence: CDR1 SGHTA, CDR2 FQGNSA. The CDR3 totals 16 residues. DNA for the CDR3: TGTGCCAGCAGTCCTCCGGGACTAGCGGGGCTTCAAGCCCAGTTCTTC. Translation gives CASSPPGLAGLQAQFF.

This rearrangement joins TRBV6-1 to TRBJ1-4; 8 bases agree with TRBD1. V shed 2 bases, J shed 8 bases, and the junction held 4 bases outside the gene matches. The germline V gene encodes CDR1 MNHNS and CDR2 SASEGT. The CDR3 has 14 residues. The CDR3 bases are TGTGCCAGCAGTGAACCAGGGGGCCTAGAAAAACTGTTTTTT. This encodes CASSEPGGLEKLFF.

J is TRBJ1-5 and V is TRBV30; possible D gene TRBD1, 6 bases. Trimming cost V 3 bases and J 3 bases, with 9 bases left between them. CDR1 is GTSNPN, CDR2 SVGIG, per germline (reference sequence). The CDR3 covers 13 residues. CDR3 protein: CAWRQGYNQPQHF. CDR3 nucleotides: TGTGCCTGGAGACAGGGTTACAATCAGCCCCAGCATTTT.

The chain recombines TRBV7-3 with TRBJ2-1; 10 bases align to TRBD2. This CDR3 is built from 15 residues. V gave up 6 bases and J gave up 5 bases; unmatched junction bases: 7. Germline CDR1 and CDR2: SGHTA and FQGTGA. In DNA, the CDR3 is TGTGCCAGCAGTCGTACTAGCGGGGTTAACAATGAGCAGTTCTTC. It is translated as CASSRTSGVNNEQFF.

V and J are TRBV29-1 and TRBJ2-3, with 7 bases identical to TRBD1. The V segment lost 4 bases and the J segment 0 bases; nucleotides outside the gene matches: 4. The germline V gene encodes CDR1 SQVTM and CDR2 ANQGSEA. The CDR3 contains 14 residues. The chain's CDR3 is CSVAGQTSTDTQYF. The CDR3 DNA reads TGCAGCGTTGCGGGACAGACTAGCACAGATACGCAGTATTTT.

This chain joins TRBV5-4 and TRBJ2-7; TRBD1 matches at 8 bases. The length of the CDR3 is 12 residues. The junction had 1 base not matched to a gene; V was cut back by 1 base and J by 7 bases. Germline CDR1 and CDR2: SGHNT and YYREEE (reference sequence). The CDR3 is CASSLRQGEQYF. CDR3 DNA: TGTGCCAGCAGCTTGCGACAGGGGGAGCAGTACTTC.

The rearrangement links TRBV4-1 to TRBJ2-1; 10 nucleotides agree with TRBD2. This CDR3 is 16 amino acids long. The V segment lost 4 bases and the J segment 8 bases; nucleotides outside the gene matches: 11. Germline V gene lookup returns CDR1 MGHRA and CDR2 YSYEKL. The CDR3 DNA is TGCGCCAGCAGCCGCATCAGACTAGCGGGTAGGGATGAGCAGTTCTTC. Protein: CASSRIRLAGRDEQFF.

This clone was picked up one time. The CDR3 DNA reads TGTGCCAGCAGTAGCGCCCGTCGGGCTGAAGCTTTCTTT. It translates to CASSSARRAEAFF. The V and J genes are TRBV12-3 or TRBV12-4 and TRBJ1-1; D ambiguous. The CDR3 sequence is 13 residues long. The V and J ends lost 5 bases and 6 bases respectively, with 13 bases between them.

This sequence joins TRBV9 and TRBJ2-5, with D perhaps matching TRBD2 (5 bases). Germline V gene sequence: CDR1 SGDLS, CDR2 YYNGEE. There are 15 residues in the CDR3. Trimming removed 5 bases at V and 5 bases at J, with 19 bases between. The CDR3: CASSLAGLGEETQYF. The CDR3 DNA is TGTGCCAGCAGTTTAGCCGGGCTCGGGGAGGAGACCCAGTACTTC.

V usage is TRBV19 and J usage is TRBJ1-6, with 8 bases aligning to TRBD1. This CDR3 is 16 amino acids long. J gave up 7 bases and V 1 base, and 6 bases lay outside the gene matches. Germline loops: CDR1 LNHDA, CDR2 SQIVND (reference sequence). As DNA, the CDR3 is TGTGCCAGTAGTATAGTGGGGACAGGAAGGAATTCACCCCTCCACTTT. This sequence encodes CASSIVGTGRNSPLHF.